This T cell receptor (beta chain) was sequenced for a study of blood T cells in healthy people across ages. The use of a sample-barcoded 5' primer and a J-beta primer mix characterized a second PCR of roughly 6 to 12 cycles. Every cDNA molecule bore a tag from a template-switch adaptor containing 12 random nucleotides. TCRdb independently ran MiXCR on the 5' RACE reads; one entry per CDR3 protein. The profile shows over 750,000 distinct CDR3 sequences, approximately 25% of them singletons. The length of the CDR3 is 16 residues. The germline CDR1 and CDR2 sequences are LGHNA and YSLEER. Deletions cut 0 bases from V and 4 bases from J, with 13 bases between. A few counts support this clonotype. These data also featured in a second study, about T cells of mothers and their children.

The specimen was blood. J is TRBJ2-1 and V is TRBV4-3, with D unresolved. This clonotype originated in a boy aged 5-17 years in good health. The DNA of the CDR3 is TGCGCCAGCAGCCAAGACAGGTCGCTAACATACAATGAGCAGTTCTTC. Its translation is CASSQDRSLTYNEQFF.